A selection of T cell receptor beta chains follows, all from one sample in a study of cytomegalovirus exposure and HLA in healthy donors. Produced via immunoSEQ multiplex PCR; TCRdb's table is partial and in-frame only. The sample yields 55,000 to 75,000 clones, just under 75% seen once. Sample: PBMCs. These receptors were taken from a man aged 25-45 years in good health and CMV-seropositive. Both conserved end residues are part of each CDR3. The D gene is left open where the match is weak. Rows give clone size only sometimes, using once, few, many, or a class for an expanded clone.

j_gene,abundance,v_gene,d_gene,CDR3nt,CDR3aa
TRBJ2-7,NA,TRBV6-6,NA,TGTGCCAGCACAAGAGGGGGAGGGTCAGCCTACGAGCAGTACTTC,CASTRGGGSAYEQYF
TRBJ2-2,NA,TRBV13,NA,TGTGCCAGCAGCCCTACCACCCGGCGGGGAAACACCGGGGAGCTGTTTTTT,CASSPTTRRGNTGELFF
TRBJ1-5,few,TRBV6-5,NA,TGTGCCATCAGTGAGACAGCCGGACAGCCCCAGCATTTT,CAISETAGQPQHF
TRBJ2-7,NA,TRBV18,NA,TGTGCCAGCTCACCGGAGGGGCCCGAGCAGTACTTC,CASSPEGPEQYF
TRBJ2-3,NA,TRBV4-3,NA,TGCGCCAGCAGCCCTGGACTACCTCGCACAGATACGCAGTATTTT,CASSPGLPRTDTQYF
TRBJ2-3,NA,TRBV10-3,NA,TGTGCCATCAGGTCCGGGACTCCCACAGATACGCAGTATTTT,CAIRSGTPTDTQYF
TRBJ1-5,NA,TRBV28,TRBD1,TGTGCCAGCAGTTTATCGACGTTTCGACAGGGGAGGGGCAATCAGCCCCAGCATTTT,CASSLSTFRQGRGNQPQHF
TRBJ1-5,NA,TRBV5-5,NA,TGTGCCAGCAGCTTTGACAGGTTGGGGAATCAGCCCCAGCATTTT,CASSFDRLGNQPQHF
TRBJ2-1,NA,TRBV7-3,TRBD1,TGTGCCAGCAGCTTAGGTGGGACAGGTTCCTACAATGAGCAGTTCTTC,CASSLGGTGSYNEQFF
TRBJ2-7,once,TRBV4-2,TRBD2,TGTGCCAGCAGCCAAGGGGCGGGGGGGCCGTTTGACGAGCAGTACTTC,CASSQGAGGPFDEQYF
TRBJ2-7,NA,TRBV7-8,NA,TGTGCCAGCAGCTTGGACACCTACGAGCAGTACTTC,CASSLDTYEQYF
TRBJ2-1,NA,TRBV4-2,NA,TGTGCCAGCGAAAAAGCCGGTACCTACAATGAGCAGTTCTTC,CASEKAGTYNEQFF
TRBJ2-5,NA,TRBV5-1,NA,TGCGCCAGCATGAGCCCCGACGGGTTGAAGACCCAGTACTTC,CASMSPDGLKTQYF
TRBJ2-3,NA,TRBV7-9,TRBD1,TGTGCCAGCAGCACCCGGACAGGGGCCATTACAGATACGCAGTATTTT,CASSTRTGAITDTQYF
TRBJ1-1,NA,TRBV20-1,NA,TGCAGTGCTCCCGTGAACACTGAAGCTTTCTTT,CSAPVNTEAFF
TRBJ1-4,NA,TRBV29-1,NA,TGCAGCGTTCTTCCAACTAATGAAAAACTGTTTTTT,CSVLPTNEKLFF
TRBJ2-7,NA,TRBV30,NA,TGTGCCTGGGCGGTCCTAGGTGGCTACGAGCAGTACTTC,CAWAVLGGYEQYF
TRBJ2-1,NA,TRBV6-5,TRBD1,TGTGCCAGCAGTTACTCGGTGACAGGGGACTCCAGTGTGCAGTTCTTC,CASSYSVTGDSSVQFF
TRBJ2-7,NA,TRBV30,TRBD2,TGTGCCTGGAATCCGGGGGGCTCCTACGAGCAGTACTTC,CAWNPGGSYEQYF
TRBJ1-1,few,TRBV9,NA,TGTGCCAGCAGCCTAGTAAGGGGGGGGACTGAAGCTTTCTTT,CASSLVRGGTEAFF
TRBJ1-5,few,TRBV6-6,NA,TGTGCCAGCAGCCCCGGGACACATAGCAATCAGCCCCAGCATTTT,CASSPGTHSNQPQHF
TRBJ2-7,NA,TRBV29-1,TRBD1,TGCAGCGTTGAGGGTCGGCAGGGGGCTCACGAGCAGTACTTC,CSVEGRQGAHEQYF
TRBJ2-7,NA,TRBV4-2,TRBD2,TGTGCCAGCAGCCAAGATCTAGCGGCCTACGAGCAGTACTTC,CASSQDLAAYEQYF
TRBJ1-5,NA,TRBV6-1,TRBD1,TGTGCCAGCAGTGATTGGACAGGTTGGAATCAGCCCCAGCATTTT,CASSDWTGWNQPQHF